The T cell receptor beta chain described here comes from a study of preoperative IRX-2 immunotherapy in early breast cancer. V shed 1 base and J shed 4 bases, with 11 bases lying between them. The CDR3 loop spans 14 amino acids. Germline CDR1 is SGHRS and CDR2 is YFSETQ. Generated by immunoSEQ multiplex PCR, the TCRdb table keeps only in-frame clones and is missing some. The sample lists roughly 25,000 clones, roughly 95% occurring once. Treatment in this sample: preoperative locoregional IRX-2 cytokine immunotherapy. This sequence originates from a human donor with breast cancer. The sample consisted of tumor tissue, taken after IRX-2 immunotherapy. The chain combines TRBV5-1 with TRBJ2-5; possibly TRBD1 for D (7 bases). CDR3 protein: CASSLRQGGETQYF. The CDR3 DNA is TGCGCCAGCAGCTTGCGGCAGGGGGGAGAGACCCAGTACTTC. The whole variable domain, filled in from reference TRBV5-1 and TRBJ2-5, reads KAGVTQTPRYLIKTRGQQVTLSCSPISGHRSVSWYQQTPGQGLQFLFEYFSETQRNKGNFPGRFSGRQFSNSRSEMNVSTLELGDSALYLCASSLRQGGETQYFGPGTRLLVL.